The T cell receptor beta chain under discussion was sequenced for a study of blood T cell repertoires in COVID-19. In the study overall: Samples representing acute and convalescent COVID-19 were sourced from the United States, Italy and Spain. From T cells, B-cell-depleted T cells, or PBMCs came the material, which was cDNA or gDNA.

The assay was immunoSEQ multiplex PCR, and TCRdb's table has in-frame clones only and misses some. The sample consists of over 150,000 clones, approximately 87% of them appearing once. Trimming took off 7 bases at V and 3 bases at J, with 13 bases between the two ends. Germline V CDR1 and CDR2: GTSNPN, SVGIG (reference sequence). This CDR3 spans 14 amino acids. The origin of this receptor is a woman in her 70s with COVID-19, enrolled during active disease. Sequenced sample: peripheral blood. This chain links TRBV30 with TRBJ1-6, with D possibly being TRBD1 (5 bases). The CDR3 protein is CALIRRGYNSPLHF. The CDR3 nucleotides are TGTGCCTTAATACGGAGGGGCTATAATTCACCCCTCCACTTT.